The rows below give T cell receptor beta chains drawn from one sample of a study of blood T cell repertoires in COVID-19. Using immunoSEQ multiplex PCR, the repertoire was profiled, and TCRdb retains in-frame clones only, with some absent. The data show more than 85,000 clones, with around nine tenths seen just once and around 5.1% held by the top ten. The sample comprised peripheral blood. These receptors came from a human donor in a cohort sampled during active COVID-19. Both conserved end residues are part of each CDR3. The order of the fields is CDR3 length, clone size, J gene, D gene, V gene, CDR3 DNA, CDR3 protein. A D gene is named only where the DNA matches it firmly. Part of the rows lack a size; the others show once, few, many or a class for expanded clones.

len: 15
abundance: NA
j_gene: TRBJ2-7
d_gene: TRBD2
v_gene: TRBV7-6
CDR3nt: TGTGCCAGCAGCTTACTTCCTAGCGGGGACTACGAGCAGTACTTC
CDR3aa: CASSLLPSGDYEQYF

len: 13
abundance: NA
j_gene: TRBJ2-5
d_gene: NA
v_gene: TRBV10-3
CDR3nt: TGTGCCACCAAAGGGACAAGCCAAGAGACCCAGTACTTC
CDR3aa: CATKGTSQETQYF

len: 16
abundance: NA
j_gene: TRBJ1-5
d_gene: TRBD1
v_gene: TRBV28
CDR3nt: TGTGCCAGCAGTAAGACAGGGGGGGATAGCAATCAGCCCCAGCATTTT
CDR3aa: CASSKTGGDSNQPQHF

len: 12
abundance: NA
j_gene: TRBJ2-7
d_gene: NA
v_gene: TRBV5-4
CDR3nt: TGTGCCAGCAGCTTGGCCGAGGACGAGCAGTACTTC
CDR3aa: CASSLAEDEQYF

len: 14
abundance: few
j_gene: TRBJ2-7
d_gene: NA
v_gene: TRBV7-2
CDR3nt: TGTGCCAGCAGCTTGGCTCCGAACTCCTACGAGCAGTACTTC
CDR3aa: CASSLAPNSYEQYF

len: 15
abundance: NA
j_gene: TRBJ1-4
d_gene: NA
v_gene: TRBV5-1
CDR3nt: TGCGCCAGCAGTCTCCAACTGAGAACTAATGAAAAACTGTTTTTT
CDR3aa: CASSLQLRTNEKLFF

len: 16
abundance: once
j_gene: TRBJ1-1
d_gene: TRBD1
v_gene: TRBV9
CDR3nt: TGTGCCAGCAGCCCTACCCCCCAGGGGGCGGGCACTGAAGCTTTCTTT
CDR3aa: CASSPTPQGAGTEAFF

len: 15
abundance: NA
j_gene: TRBJ2-3
d_gene: TRBD1
v_gene: TRBV7-7
CDR3nt: TGTGCTAGCGGACCCGGGACAGGGTCCCAAGATACGCAGTATTTT
CDR3aa: CASGPGTGSQDTQYF

len: 15
abundance: once
j_gene: TRBJ2-7
d_gene: NA
v_gene: TRBV5-5
CDR3nt: TGTGCCAGCAGCTTGGCCAGGGGACCCACCTACGAGCAGTACTTC
CDR3aa: CASSLARGPTYEQYF

len: 15
abundance: NA
j_gene: TRBJ2-1
d_gene: TRBD2
v_gene: TRBV5-5
CDR3nt: TGTGCCAGCAGCATTGGGGGGGTTGCGTACAATGAGCAGTTCTTC
CDR3aa: CASSIGGVAYNEQFF

len: 16
abundance: NA
j_gene: TRBJ2-1
d_gene: TRBD2
v_gene: TRBV19
CDR3nt: TGTGCCAGTAGTAGGGGGACTAGCGGTTCCTACAATGAGCAGTTCTTC
CDR3aa: CASSRGTSGSYNEQFF

len: 15
abundance: NA
j_gene: TRBJ2-5
d_gene: TRBD1
v_gene: TRBV5-8
CDR3nt: TGTGCCAGCAGCCCCGAACCGGGACAGCAAGAGACCCAGTACTTC
CDR3aa: CASSPEPGQQETQYF

len: 17
abundance: few
j_gene: TRBJ2-3
d_gene: NA
v_gene: TRBV11-2
CDR3nt: TGTGCCAGCAGCTTAGCCCCCTCCGGGTACGGCACAGATACGCAGTATTTT
CDR3aa: CASSLAPSGYGTDTQYF

len: 14
abundance: NA
j_gene: TRBJ1-2
d_gene: NA
v_gene: TRBV7-8
CDR3nt: TGTGCCAGCAGCTTAGCAACGCAGATTTTTGGCTACACCTTC
CDR3aa: CASSLATQIFGYTF

len: 14
abundance: NA
j_gene: TRBJ2-5
d_gene: NA
v_gene: TRBV4-3
CDR3nt: TGCGCCAGCAGCCAAGGTCAGGGGGGAGAGACCCAGTACTTC
CDR3aa: CASSQGQGGETQYF

len: 16
abundance: NA
j_gene: TRBJ1-4
d_gene: NA
v_gene: TRBV6-5
CDR3nt: TGTGCCAGCAGTTACTCTAAACAGGGCGGGAGGGAAAAACTGTTTTTT
CDR3aa: CASSYSKQGGREKLFF

len: 15
abundance: once
j_gene: TRBJ2-1
d_gene: NA
v_gene: TRBV6-5
CDR3nt: TGTGCCAGCAGTTACCCCGGGACTCCCCGGGGGGAGCAGTTCTTC
CDR3aa: CASSYPGTPRGEQFF

len: 13
abundance: NA
j_gene: TRBJ1-1
d_gene: NA
v_gene: TRBV7-3
CDR3nt: TGTGCCAGCAGCTTAGGGTCGGGGACTGAAGCTTTCTTT
CDR3aa: CASSLGSGTEAFF

len: 13
abundance: NA
j_gene: TRBJ2-7
d_gene: TRBD2
v_gene: TRBV25-1
CDR3nt: TGTGCCAGCAGTCCTAGCGGGAGGTTTGAGCAGTACTTC
CDR3aa: CASSPSGRFEQYF

len: 15
abundance: NA
j_gene: TRBJ2-4
d_gene: NA
v_gene: TRBV21-1
CDR3nt: TGTGCCAGCAGCAAATGGCGGGAGCTGAAAAACATTCAGTACTTC
CDR3aa: CASSKWRELKNIQYF

len: 15
abundance: once
j_gene: TRBJ1-1
d_gene: NA
v_gene: TRBV6-5
CDR3nt: TGTGCCAGCAGCCGTCCGGGCGACGGGGTCACTGAAGCTTTCTTT
CDR3aa: CASSRPGDGVTEAFF

len: 14
abundance: NA
j_gene: TRBJ2-1
d_gene: TRBD2
v_gene: TRBV7-2
CDR3nt: TGTGCCAGCAGCGTCACACTAGCGGATAGGGAGCAGTTCTTC
CDR3aa: CASSVTLADREQFF